The clone carrying this TCR beta chain was recorded a few times. V dropped 3 bases and J dropped 6; count of bases not matched to a gene: 3. There are 13 residues in the CDR3. Germline V gives CDR1 LGHNA, CDR2 YNFKEQ. This sample was included in a study of T cells in Graves' hyperthyroidism and ophthalmopathy. At the level of the study: Peripheral blood was obtained at initial diagnosis, preceding any treatment.

RNA transcripts provided the source from which TCR beta CDR3 regions were amplified. The primer set for the first-round RT-PCR of the TCR CDR3 was HTBI. TCRdb used MiXCR to reprocess the multiplex PCR reads, holding one entry per CDR3 protein. The sample contains some 440,000 distinct CDR3 sequences, 15% to 19% of which appear only once. The receptor's source is a woman younger than 35 with Graves' hyperthyroidism. Material: blood. The V gene is TRBV4-2, the J gene TRBJ1-2; 8 bases line up with TRBD1. The CDR3 bases are TGTGCCAGCAGCCAGACAGGGGTCAATGGCTACACCTTC. Translation gives CASSQTGVNGYTF.